Listed here is a single T cell receptor (beta chain). The data were produced by immunoSEQ multiplex PCR, yet TCRdb's version contains in-frame clones alone and is incomplete. This sample has 390,000 or so clones, with around 89% found just once. This CDR3 has 14 amino acids. Looked up from germline, CDR1 is SGDLS and CDR2 is YYNGEE. Trimming left V 3 bases short and J 7 bases short, with 16 bases between. The data are from a study of blood T cell repertoires in COVID-19. Study-level information: Collection of acute and convalescent COVID-19 samples took place in the United States, Italy and Spain.

The receptor comes from a woman aged 30 to 39 with COVID-19, enrolled during active disease. V gene TRBV9 combines with J gene TRBJ1-2, with D maybe TRBD1 (6 bases). The sequenced material came from peripheral blood. The CDR3, as DNA: TGTGCCAGCAGCGGAGGGGGTGGGGTCGGTGGCTACACCTTC. The encoded protein is CASSGGGGVGGYTF.